Listed below are T cell receptor beta chains from one sample, sequenced in a study of cytomegalovirus exposure and HLA in healthy donors. Sequencing was performed with immunoSEQ multiplex PCR; in TCRdb, only in-frame clones are kept and a portion is missing. The sample yields 170,000 or so clones, 80% seen once. The sample comprised PBMCs. These receptors came from a woman between 50 and 59 years old in good health and CMV-seropositive. The CDR3 runs from the conserved cysteine through the conserved F or W.

v_call	cdr3_aa
TRBV11-1	CASSSYRGTEAFF
TRBV18	CASSLRQGSTEAFF
TRBV28	CASSWGQGTQPQHF
TRBV30	CAWVRGRDPSYNEQFF
TRBV7-2	CASSLEVSGDTEAFF
TRBV19	CASSIQAHQPQHF
TRBV9	CASSPGGQQHYGYTF
TRBV9	CASSPGTGPGEQYF
TRBV11-3	CASSFRGNTGELFF
TRBV10-3	CAISGGTGLGTEAFF
TRBV5-1	CASSSRDYTTDTQYF
TRBV4-3	CASSQVRDSYEQYF
TRBV9	CASSVSGTGNEQFF
TRBV6-5	CASSYRPGASTDTQYF
TRBV7-2	CASSLERGAGGNTIYF
TRBV6-5	CASLKIGQSGETQYF
TRBV5-6	CASSLGSSYNEQFF
TRBV7-2	CASGGRAQGTQYF
TRBV13	CASSFRDRGISEQYF
TRBV9	CASSVGDRVNEKLFF
TRBV2	CASRLTGQPDGPLHF
TRBV7-2	CASSLSGGNRDEQYF
TRBV14	CASSPLSGDRGGYNEQFF
TRBV7-3	CASSPGTGVYSPLHF
TRBV28	CASSLMWSTGGMNTEAFF
TRBV5-1	CASSLEGGGAGYNEQFF
TRBV28	CASSHPGQGPSTNTGELFF
TRBV5-1	CASSLRGDEQFF
TRBV5-6	CASSLAWAYTF
TRBV28	CASSLYSEQFF
TRBV7-8	CASRGSRGDNSPLHF
TRBV2	CASPQGVYGYTF
TRBV25-1	CASSDLAGLGTDTQYF
TRBV19	CASSLQGAPTDTQYF
TRBV30	CAWSWGVNTEAFF
TRBV18	CASSQGLAGAISYNEQFF
TRBV15	CATSRWDSYEQYF
TRBV4-3	CASSQDRYFPESGYTF
TRBV5-1	CASSPRTGDTEAFF
TRBV27	CASSAIYRTGSNYGYTF
TRBV9	CASSPQVVGAEKLFF
TRBV19	CASTQGGRQPQHF
TRBV6-5	CASSYSQGSYEQYF
TRBV7-2	CASSFTGFLSSGANVLTF
TRBV14	CASSQARAGIQAFF
TRBV11-2	CASSLNLAKNIQYF
TRBV19	CASRDGGRDTQYF
TRBV28	CASSLRGRGKNEAFF
TRBV9	CASSAQDRGITNTGELFF
TRBV5-1	CASSRGTGGDEKLFF
TRBV19	CASSGTVNQPQHF